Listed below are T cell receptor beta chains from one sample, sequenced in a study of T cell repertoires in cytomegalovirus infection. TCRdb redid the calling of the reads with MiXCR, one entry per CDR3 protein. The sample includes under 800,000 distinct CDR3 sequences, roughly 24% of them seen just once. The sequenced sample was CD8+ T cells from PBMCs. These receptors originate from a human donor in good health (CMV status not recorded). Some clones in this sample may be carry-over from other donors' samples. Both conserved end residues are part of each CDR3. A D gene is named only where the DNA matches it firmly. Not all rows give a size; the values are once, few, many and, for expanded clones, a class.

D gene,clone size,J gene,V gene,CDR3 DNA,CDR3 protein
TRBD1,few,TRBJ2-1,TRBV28,TGTGCCAGCAGTATTATGCAGGGGGATCCTAGCCCCTACAATGAGCAGTTCTTC,CASSIMQGDPSPYNEQFF
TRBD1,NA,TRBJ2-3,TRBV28,TGTGCCAGCAGGCCCGACGGGACAGGGGGCCCCACAGATACGCAGTATTTT,CASRPDGTGGPTDTQYF
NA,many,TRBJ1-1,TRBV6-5,TGTGCCAGCAGTTACTCCAGGACAGCCAACACTGAAGCTTTCTTT,CASSYSRTANTEAFF
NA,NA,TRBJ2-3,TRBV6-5,TGTGCCAGCAGTTACTCGAACAAGGACCAAGGAGCGGGTACGCAGTATTTT,CASSYSNKDQGAGTQYF
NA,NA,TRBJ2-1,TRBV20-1,TGCAGTGCGGAGGGGTGGCGGAATGACAATGAGCAGTTCTTC,CSAEGWRNDNEQFF
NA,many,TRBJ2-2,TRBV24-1,TGTGCCACCAGTGATTCCAGGGACACCGGGGAGCTGTTTTTT,CATSDSRDTGELFF
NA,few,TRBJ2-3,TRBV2,TGTGCCAGCAGCCTTGAGGCAGGCTACACAGATACGCAGTATTTT,CASSLEAGYTDTQYF
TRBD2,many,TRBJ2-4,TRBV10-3,TGTGCCACCTGCGCGGGGGACAAAAACATTCAGTACTTC,CATCAGDKNIQYF
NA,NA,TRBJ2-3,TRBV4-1,TGCGCCAGCAGCCAAGAAGGACGAGATACGCAGTATTTT,CASSQEGRDTQYF
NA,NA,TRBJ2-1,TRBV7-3,TGTGCCAGCAGCCCGATTTGGGGCGTAGGGGTCGATGAGCAGTTCTTC,CASSPIWGVGVDEQFF
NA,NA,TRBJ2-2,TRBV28,TGTGCCAGCAGTACTTTTCGGGACACCGGGGAGCTGTTTTTT,CASSTFRDTGELFF
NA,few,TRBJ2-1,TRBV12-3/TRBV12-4,TGTGCCAGCAGCACCCAGGTTGCAGACAGGCGGTCCTACAATGAGCAGTTCTTC,CASSTQVADRRSYNEQFF
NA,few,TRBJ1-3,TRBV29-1,TGCAGCGTTGAAGCTTTAGGTGCCCCGGACAGACCTGGAAACACCATATATTTT,CSVEALGAPDRPGNTIYF
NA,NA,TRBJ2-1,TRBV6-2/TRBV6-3,TGTGCCAGCAGTTATAAGGCGGTTGAGCAGTTCTTC,CASSYKAVEQFF
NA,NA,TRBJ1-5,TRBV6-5,TGTGCCAGCAGTTACGGGGTGGCACCGGATCAGCCCCAGCATTTT,CASSYGVAPDQPQHF
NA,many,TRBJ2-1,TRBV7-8,TGTGCCAGCAGCCGACAACAGGTCAATGAGCAGTTCTTC,CASSRQQVNEQFF
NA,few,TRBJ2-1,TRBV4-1,TGCGCCAGCAGCCAAGCGGAAGCGTATGAGCAGTTCTTC,CASSQAEAYEQFF
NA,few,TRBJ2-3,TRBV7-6,TGTGCCAGCAGCTTAGGAGGGGGGCGGCCAGATACGCAGTATTTT,CASSLGGGRPDTQYF
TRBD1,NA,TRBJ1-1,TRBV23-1,TGCGCCAGCAGTCGGCACAGGGGATCGAACACTGAAGCTTTCTTT,CASSRHRGSNTEAFF
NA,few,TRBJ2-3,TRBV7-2,TGTGCCAGCAGCTTGCATCCGGGTCAACCATACACAGATACGCAGTATTTT,CASSLHPGQPYTDTQYF
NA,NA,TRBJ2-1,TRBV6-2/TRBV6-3,TGTGCCAGCAGTTACCGGGCCACTATTTCGGGCAATGAGCAGTTCTTC,CASSYRATISGNEQFF
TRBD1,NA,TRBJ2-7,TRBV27,TGTGCCAGCAGTTCCCCGACAGGGTCCTACGAGCAGTACTTC,CASSSPTGSYEQYF
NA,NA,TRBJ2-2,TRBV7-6,TGTGCCAGCAGCTTTTCTGGGCGGGAGCTGTTTTTT,CASSFSGRELFF
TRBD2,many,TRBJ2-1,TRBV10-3,TGTGCCATCAGTGAAAGCCGGGGGACTAGCGGGGGGATTTACAATGAGCAGTTCTTC,CAISESRGTSGGIYNEQFF
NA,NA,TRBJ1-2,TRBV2,TGTGCCAGCAGCGACGAGGGAGCTACCTCCTATGGCTACACCTTC,CASSDEGATSYGYTF
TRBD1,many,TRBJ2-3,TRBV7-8,TGTGCCAGCAGCCTGCGGACAGGGGGCGCTTTCCGAGATACGCAGTATTTT,CASSLRTGGAFRDTQYF
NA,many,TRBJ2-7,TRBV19,TGTGCCAGTAGGATAGGGGGAGGCGACGAGCAGTACTTC,CASRIGGGDEQYF
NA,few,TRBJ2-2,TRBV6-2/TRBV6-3,TGTGCCAGCAGTTGGTCGACAGACACCGGGGAGCTGTTTTTT,CASSWSTDTGELFF
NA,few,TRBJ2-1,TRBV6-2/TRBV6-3,TGTGCCAGCAGTTACAAGCCTTCGAGGGTTAATGAGCAGTTCTTC,CASSYKPSRVNEQFF
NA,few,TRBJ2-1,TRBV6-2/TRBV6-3,TGTGCCAGCAGTTACTCTGCAGGGATTAATGAGCAGTTCTTC,CASSYSAGINEQFF
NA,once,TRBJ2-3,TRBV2,TGTGCCAGCAACCCGTTTAGGACAGAAAGCACAGATACGCAGTATTTT,CASNPFRTESTDTQYF
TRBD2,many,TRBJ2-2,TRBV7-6,TGTGCCAGCAGCCCCCGGACTAGCGGGGGGACCGGGGAGCTGTTTTTT,CASSPRTSGGTGELFF